This T cell receptor beta chain was captured in a study of OX40 agonist ivuxolimab in advanced cancers. This CDR3 comprises 12 residues. V was trimmed by 8 bases and J by 2 bases, leaving 10 bases between them. The germline V gene encodes CDR1 SGHAT and CDR2 FQNNGV. Method: immunoSEQ multiplex PCR; TCRdb's copy keeps in-frame clones and lacks some. The profile shows around 62,000 clones, about nine tenths of them singletons. The specimen comprised CD4+ or CD8+ T cells sorted from blood, sampled in a trial of the OX40 agonist ivuxolimab. This chain links TRBV11-2 with TRBJ2-7; no clear D gene. This TCR came from an adult with an advanced solid tumor such as melanoma, head and neck, liver or kidney cancer. The CDR3 DNA is TGTGCCAGCTCGTTAACAACCTACGAGCAGTACTTC. Protein sequence: CASSLTTYEQYF.